The next 2 T cell receptor beta chains were all read from a single sample in a study of monozygotic twins with inflammatory bowel disease (dated by TCRdb to the late 2010s). The library was made by 5' RACE. Sequenced on an Illumina HiSeq 2500. TCRdb reprocessed the reads and assigns one entry to each CDR3 protein sequence, leaving out DNA. The table for this sample lists more than 350,000 distinct CDR3 sequences. The ten largest make up 2.4% of the sample. The sequenced sample consisted of blood. These receptors originate from a human donor with ulcerative colitis or Crohn's disease, or a healthy co-twin of an affected twin (not recorded which).

V usage is TRBV2 and J usage is TRBJ1-4; TCRdb's D gene call, TRBD1, goes unchecked for lack of DNA. CDR3 size: 15 residues. Germline CDR1 reads SNHLY; CDR2 reads FYNNEI. CDR3: CASSFGGQPGEKLFF.

The gene calls are TRBV20-1 and TRBJ1-1. Germline V gives CDR1 DFQATT, CDR2 SNEGSKA (reference sequence). The CDR3 contains 11 residues. The CDR3 is CSAREPPEAFF.